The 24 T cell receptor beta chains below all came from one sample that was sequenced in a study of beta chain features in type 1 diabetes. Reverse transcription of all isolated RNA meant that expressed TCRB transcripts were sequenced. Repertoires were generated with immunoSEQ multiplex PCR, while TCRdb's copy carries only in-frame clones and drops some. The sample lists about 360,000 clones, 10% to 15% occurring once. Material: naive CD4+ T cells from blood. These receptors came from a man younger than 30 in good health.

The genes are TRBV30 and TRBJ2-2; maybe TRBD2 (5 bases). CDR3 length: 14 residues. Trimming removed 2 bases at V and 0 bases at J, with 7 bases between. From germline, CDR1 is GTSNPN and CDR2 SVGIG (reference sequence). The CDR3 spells CAWSKGANTGELFF. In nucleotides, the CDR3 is TGTGCCTGGAGTAAGGGAGCGAACACCGGGGAGCTGTTTTTT.

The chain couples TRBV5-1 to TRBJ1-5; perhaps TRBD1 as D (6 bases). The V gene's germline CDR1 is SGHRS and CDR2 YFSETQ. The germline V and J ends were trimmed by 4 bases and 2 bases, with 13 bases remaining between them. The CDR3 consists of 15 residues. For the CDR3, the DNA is TGCGCCAGCAGCCCGAGGGGGATCGGCAATCAGCCCCAGCATTTT. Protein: CASSPRGIGNQPQHF.

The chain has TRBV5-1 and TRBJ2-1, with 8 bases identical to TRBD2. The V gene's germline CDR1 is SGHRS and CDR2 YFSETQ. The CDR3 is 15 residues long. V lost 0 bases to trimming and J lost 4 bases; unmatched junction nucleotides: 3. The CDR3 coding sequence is TGCGCCAGCAGCTTGGCCGGGAGGGAGTACAATGAGCAGTTCTTC. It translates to CASSLAGREYNEQFF.

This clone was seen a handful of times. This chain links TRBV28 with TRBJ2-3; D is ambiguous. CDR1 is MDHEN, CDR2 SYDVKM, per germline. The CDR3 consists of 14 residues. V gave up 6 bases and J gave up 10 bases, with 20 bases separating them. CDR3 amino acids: CASSLPLPTESQYF. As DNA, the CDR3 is TGTGCCAGCAGCCTGCCCCTTCCGACGGAGTCGCAGTATTTT.

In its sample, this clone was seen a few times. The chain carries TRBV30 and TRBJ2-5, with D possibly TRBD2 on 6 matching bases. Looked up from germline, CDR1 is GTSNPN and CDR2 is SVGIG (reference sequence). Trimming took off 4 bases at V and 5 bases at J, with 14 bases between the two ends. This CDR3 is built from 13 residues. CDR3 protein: CAWNKAGRETQYF. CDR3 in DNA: TGTGCCTGGAATAAGGCAGGGAGGGAGACCCAGTACTTC. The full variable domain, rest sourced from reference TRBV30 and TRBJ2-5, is SQTIHQWPATLVQPVGSPLSLECTVEGTSNPNLYWYRQAAGRGLQLLFYSVGIGQISSEVPQNLSASRPQDRQFILSSKKLLLSDSGFYLCAWNKAGRETQYFGPGTRLLVL.

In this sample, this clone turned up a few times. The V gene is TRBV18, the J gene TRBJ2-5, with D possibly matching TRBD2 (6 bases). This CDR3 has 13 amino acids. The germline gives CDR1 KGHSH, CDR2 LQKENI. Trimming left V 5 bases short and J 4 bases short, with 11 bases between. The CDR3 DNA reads TGTGCCAGCTCAACTAGCCTAGGAGAGACCCAGTACTTC. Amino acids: CASSTSLGETQYF.

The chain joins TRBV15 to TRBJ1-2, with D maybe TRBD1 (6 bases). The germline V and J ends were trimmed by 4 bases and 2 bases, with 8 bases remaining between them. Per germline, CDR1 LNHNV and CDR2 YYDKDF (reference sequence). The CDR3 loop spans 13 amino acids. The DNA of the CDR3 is TGTGCCACCAGCAAGAGGGGGAACTATGGCTACACCTTC. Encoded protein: CATSKRGNYGYTF.

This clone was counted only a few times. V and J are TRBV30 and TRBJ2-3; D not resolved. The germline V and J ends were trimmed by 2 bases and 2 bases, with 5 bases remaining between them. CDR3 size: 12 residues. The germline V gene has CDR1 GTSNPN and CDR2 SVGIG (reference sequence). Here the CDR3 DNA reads TGTGCCTGGAGTCCTTTCACAGATACGCAGTATTTT. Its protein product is CAWSPFTDTQYF. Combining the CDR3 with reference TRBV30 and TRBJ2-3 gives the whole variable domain SQTIHQWPATLVQPVGSPLSLECTVEGTSNPNLYWYRQAAGRGLQLLFYSVGIGQISSEVPQNLSASRPQDRQFILSSKKLLLSDSGFYLCAWSPFTDTQYFGPGTRLTVL.

The CDR3 region is CAWRQEETEAFF. The CDR3 nucleotides are TGTGCCTGGCGACAGGAGGAGACTGAAGCTTTCTTT. The V and J genes are TRBV30 and TRBJ1-1; tentatively, D is TRBD1 (6 bases). Per germline, CDR1 GTSNPN and CDR2 SVGIG (reference sequence). V lost 5 bases, J lost 5 bases, and 12 bases lay in between. CDR3 size: 12 residues.

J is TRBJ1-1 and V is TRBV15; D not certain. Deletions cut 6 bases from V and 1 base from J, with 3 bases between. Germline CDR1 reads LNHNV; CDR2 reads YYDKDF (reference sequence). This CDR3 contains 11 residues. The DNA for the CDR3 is TGTGCCACCAGGGCGAACACTGAAGCTTTCTTT. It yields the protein CATRANTEAFF. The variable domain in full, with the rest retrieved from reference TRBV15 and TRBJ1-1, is DAMVIQNPRYQVTQFGKPVTLSCSQTLNHNVMYWYQQKSSQAPKLLFHYYDKDFNNEADTPDNFQSRRPNTSFCFLDIRSPGLGDTAMYLCATRANTEAFFGQGTRLTVV.

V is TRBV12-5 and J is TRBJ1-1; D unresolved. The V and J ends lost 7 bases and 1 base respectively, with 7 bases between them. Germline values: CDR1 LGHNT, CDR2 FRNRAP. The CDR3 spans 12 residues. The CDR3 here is CASARRNTEAFF. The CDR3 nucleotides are TGTGCTAGTGCTCGCAGGAACACTGAAGCTTTCTTT.

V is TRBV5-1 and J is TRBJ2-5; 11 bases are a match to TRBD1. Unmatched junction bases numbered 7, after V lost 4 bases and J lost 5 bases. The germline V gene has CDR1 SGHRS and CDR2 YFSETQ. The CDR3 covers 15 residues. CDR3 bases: TGCGCCAGCAGCGGGACAGGGGGTTTCGGGGAGACCCAGTACTTC. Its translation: CASSGTGGFGETQYF.

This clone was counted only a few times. CDR3 coding DNA: TGCGCCAGCAGCCAAGATCCCTCTAGCGGGATTTATTACAATGAGCAGTTCTTC. It encodes CASSQDPSSGIYYNEQFF. This sequence joins TRBV4-3 and TRBJ2-1; 9 bases are a match to TRBD2. Looked up from germline, CDR1 is LGHNA and CDR2 is YSLEER. The CDR3 runs 18 residues. Trimming took 0 bases from V and 4 from J; bases not matched to a gene: 10.

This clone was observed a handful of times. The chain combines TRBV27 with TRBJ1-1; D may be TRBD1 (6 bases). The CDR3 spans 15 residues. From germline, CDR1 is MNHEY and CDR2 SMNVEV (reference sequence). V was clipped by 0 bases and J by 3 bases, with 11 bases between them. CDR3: CASSLSPSGDTEAFF. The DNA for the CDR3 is TGTGCCAGCAGTTTATCGCCTTCAGGGGACACTGAAGCTTTCTTT.

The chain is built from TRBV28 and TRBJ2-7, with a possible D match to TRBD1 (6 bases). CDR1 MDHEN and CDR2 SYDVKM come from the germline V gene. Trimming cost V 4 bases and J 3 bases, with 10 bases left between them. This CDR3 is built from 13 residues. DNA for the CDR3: TGTGCCAGCAGTTACGGACAGCACTACGAGCAGTACTTC. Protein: CASSYGQHYEQYF.

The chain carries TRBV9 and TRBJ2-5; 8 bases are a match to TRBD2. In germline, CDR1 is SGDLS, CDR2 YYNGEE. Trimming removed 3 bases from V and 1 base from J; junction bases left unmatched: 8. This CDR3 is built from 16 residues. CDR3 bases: TGTGCCAGCAGCGACCAAGCCGGGACTAGCCAAGAGACCCAGTACTTC. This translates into CASSDQAGTSQETQYF.

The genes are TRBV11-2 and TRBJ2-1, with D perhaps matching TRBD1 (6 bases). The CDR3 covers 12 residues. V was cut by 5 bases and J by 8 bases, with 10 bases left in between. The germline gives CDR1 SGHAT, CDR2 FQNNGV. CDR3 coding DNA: TGTGCCAGCAGCGAAAACAGGGATGAGCAGTTCTTC. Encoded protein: CASSENRDEQFF.

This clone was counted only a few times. CDR3 DNA sequence: TGTGCCATCAGTGAGTCACTAGTAGTTTATGAGTTCTTC. Amino acids: CAISESLVVYEFF. V gene TRBV10-3 combines with J gene TRBJ2-1, with D perhaps matching TRBD2 (5 bases). V lost 0 bases and J 14 bases, leaving 14 bases between the germline ends. CDR1 and CDR2 (germline): ENHRY, SYGVKD. This CDR3 region has 13 residues.

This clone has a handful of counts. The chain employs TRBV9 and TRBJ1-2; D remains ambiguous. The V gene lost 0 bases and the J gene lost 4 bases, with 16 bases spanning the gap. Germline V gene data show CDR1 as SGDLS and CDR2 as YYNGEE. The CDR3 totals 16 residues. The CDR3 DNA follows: TGTGCCAGCAGCGTAGATTCATGGGCAGCCCTCTATGGCTACACCTTC. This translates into CASSVDSWAALYGYTF. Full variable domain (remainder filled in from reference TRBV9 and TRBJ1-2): DSGVTQTPKHLITATGQRVTLRCSPRSGDLSVYWYQQSLDQGLQFLIQYYNGEERAKGNILERFSAQQFPDLHSELNLSSLELGDSALYFCASSVDSWAALYGYTFGSGTRLTVV.

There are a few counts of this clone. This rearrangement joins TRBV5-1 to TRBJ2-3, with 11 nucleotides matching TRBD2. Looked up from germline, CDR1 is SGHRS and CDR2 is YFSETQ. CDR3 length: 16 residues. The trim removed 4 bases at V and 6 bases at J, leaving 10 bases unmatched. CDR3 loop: CASSQGLAGLGDTQYF. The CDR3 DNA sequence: TGCGCCAGCAGCCAAGGACTAGCGGGCTTGGGTGATACGCAGTATTTT.

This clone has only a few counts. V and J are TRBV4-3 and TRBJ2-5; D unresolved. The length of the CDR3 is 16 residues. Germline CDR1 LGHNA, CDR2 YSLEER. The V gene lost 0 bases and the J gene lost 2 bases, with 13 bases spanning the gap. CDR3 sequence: CASSQEWSAPQETQYF. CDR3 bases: TGCGCCAGCAGCCAAGAGTGGAGCGCTCCTCAAGAGACCCAGTACTTC.

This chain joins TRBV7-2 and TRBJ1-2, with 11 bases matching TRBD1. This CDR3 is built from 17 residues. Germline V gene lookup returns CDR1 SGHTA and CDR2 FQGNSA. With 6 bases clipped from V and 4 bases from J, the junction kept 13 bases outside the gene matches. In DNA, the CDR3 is TGTGCCAGCAGACCCTCCGGGACAGGGGGTAGGGGCTATGGCTACACCTTC. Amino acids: CASRPSGTGGRGYGYTF.

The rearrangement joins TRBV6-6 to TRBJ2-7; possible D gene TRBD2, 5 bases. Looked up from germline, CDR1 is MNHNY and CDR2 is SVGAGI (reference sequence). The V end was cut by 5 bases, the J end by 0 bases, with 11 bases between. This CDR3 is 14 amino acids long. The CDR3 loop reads CASSQSRDSYEQYF. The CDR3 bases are TGTGCCAGCAGTCAAAGCCGGGACTCCTACGAGCAGTACTTC.

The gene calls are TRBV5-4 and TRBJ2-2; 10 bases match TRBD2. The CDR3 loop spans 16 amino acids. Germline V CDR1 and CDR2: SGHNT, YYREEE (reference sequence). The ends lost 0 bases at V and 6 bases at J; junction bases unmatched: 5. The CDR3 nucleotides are TGTGCCAGCAGCTTGGAACTAGCGGGAATCCCCGGGGAGCTGTTTTTT. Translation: CASSLELAGIPGELFF.